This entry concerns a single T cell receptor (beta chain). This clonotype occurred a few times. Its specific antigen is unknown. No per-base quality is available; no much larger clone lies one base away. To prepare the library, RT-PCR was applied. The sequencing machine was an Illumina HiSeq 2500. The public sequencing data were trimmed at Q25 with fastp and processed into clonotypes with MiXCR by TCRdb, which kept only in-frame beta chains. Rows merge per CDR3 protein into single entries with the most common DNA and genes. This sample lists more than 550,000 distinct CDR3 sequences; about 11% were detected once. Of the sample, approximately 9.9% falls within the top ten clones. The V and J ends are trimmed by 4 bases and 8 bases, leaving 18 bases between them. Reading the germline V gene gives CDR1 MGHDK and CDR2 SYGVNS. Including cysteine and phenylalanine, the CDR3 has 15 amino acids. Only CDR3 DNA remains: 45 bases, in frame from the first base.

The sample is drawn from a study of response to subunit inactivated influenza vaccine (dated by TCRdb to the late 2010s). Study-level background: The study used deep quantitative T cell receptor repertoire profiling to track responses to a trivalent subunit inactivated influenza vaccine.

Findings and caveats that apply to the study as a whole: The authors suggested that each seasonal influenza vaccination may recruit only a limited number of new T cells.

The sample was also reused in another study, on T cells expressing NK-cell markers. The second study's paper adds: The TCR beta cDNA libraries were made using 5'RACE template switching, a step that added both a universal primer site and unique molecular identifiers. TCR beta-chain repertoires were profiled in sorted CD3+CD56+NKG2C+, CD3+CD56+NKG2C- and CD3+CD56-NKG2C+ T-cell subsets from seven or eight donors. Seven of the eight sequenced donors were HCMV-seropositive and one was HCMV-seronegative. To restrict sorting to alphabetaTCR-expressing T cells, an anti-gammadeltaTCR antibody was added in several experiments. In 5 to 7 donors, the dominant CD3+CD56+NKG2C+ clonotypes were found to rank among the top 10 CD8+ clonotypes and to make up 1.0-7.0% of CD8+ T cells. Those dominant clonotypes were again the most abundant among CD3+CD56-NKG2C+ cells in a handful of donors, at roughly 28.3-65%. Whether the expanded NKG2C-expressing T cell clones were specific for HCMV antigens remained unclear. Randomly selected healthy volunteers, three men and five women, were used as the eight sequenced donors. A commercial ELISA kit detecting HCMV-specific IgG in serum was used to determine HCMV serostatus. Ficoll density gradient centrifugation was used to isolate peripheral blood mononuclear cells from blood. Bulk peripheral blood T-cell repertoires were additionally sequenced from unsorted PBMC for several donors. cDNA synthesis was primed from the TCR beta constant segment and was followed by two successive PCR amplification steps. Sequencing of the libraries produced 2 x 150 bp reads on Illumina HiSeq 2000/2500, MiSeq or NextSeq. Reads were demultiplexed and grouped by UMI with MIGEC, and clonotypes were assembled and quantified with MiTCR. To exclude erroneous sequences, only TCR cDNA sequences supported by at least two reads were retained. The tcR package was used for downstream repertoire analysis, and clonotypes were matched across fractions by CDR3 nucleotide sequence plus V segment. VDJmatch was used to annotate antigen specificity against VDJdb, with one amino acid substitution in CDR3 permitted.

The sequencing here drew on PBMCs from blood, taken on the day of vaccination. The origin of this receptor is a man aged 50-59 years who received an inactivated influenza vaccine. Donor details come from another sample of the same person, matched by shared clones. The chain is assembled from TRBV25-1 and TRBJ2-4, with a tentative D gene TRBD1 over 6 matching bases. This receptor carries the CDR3 CASSGDADEGDIQYF. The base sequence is TGTGCCAGCAGTGGAGACGCGGACGAGGGGGACATTCAGTACTTC. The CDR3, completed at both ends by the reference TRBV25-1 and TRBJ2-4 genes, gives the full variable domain EADIYQTPRYLVIGTGKKITLECSQTMGHDKMYWYQQDPGMELHLIHYSYGVNSTEKGDLSSESTVSRIRTEHFPLTLESARPSHTSQYLCASSGDADEGDIQYFGAGTRLSVL.